This T cell receptor (beta chain) was captured in a study of identical twins. Study results and limitations: A cross-sectional statistical analysis, not follow-up of the same donors, supported the conclusions.

From the 5' RACE reads, TCRdb called clonotypes with MiXCR, one entry per CDR3 protein. The sample lists approximately 600,000 distinct CDR3 sequences, around 9.6% occurring once. The CDR3 has 16 amino acids. Germline-derived CDR1 and CDR2 are SNHLY and FYNNEI. Trimming pared 7 bases from V and 4 bases from J, leaving 20 bases between. In its sample, this clonotype was seen a few times. Its antigen is undetermined. Separately, the same data were catalogued under a study of yellow fever vaccine responses in identical twins.

This clonotype was sampled from a woman younger than 35 in good health. The chain has TRBV2 and TRBJ2-4; D is possibly TRBD2 (6 bases). The sample taken for sequencing was PBMCs. The CDR3 sequence is CASNSLLGREKNIQYF. Written as DNA, the CDR3 is TGTGCCAGCAACTCCCTTTTAGGACGGGAGAAAAACATTCAGTACTTC.